The 5 T cell receptor beta chains below were found in one sample sequenced in a study of metastatic and nonmetastatic thyroid tumors. Patients underwent thyroid surgery, and none had received any treatment before it. TCRdb called clones again from the PCR reads with MiXCR. The sample includes more than 14,000 clones, 20% to 30% of them seen just once. Sequencing used tumor tissue. The receptors originated from a female donor with papillary thyroid cancer or a benign thyroid nodule (not recorded which). Some clones in this sample may be carry-over from other donors' samples.

In its sample, this clone was seen many times. Other nucleotide sequences from this sample produce the same CDR3. J is TRBJ1-2 and V is TRBV28; a possible D gene is TRBD1 (5 bases). V was pared by 5 bases and J by 8 bases, with 21 bases between. The length of the CDR3 is 15 residues. CDR1 and CDR2 from the germline V gene are MDHEN and SYDVKM. CDR3 DNA sequence: TGTGCCAGCAGTCCCCTCGGGGAGGGGACTAGGGGCTACACCTTC. Translating it yields CASSPLGEGTRGYTF.

This clone was counted a single time. The chain recombines TRBV5-1 with TRBJ2-3; 9 positions agree with TRBD1. J was trimmed by 1 base and V by 0 bases; bases with no gene match: 6. CDR1 SGHRS and CDR2 YFSETQ come from the germline V gene. This CDR3 is 17 amino acids long. CDR3 region: CASSLAWTGDGTDTQYF. CDR3 DNA: TGCGCCAGCAGCTTGGCTTGGACAGGGGACGGCACAGATACGCAGTATTTT.

Many counts were recorded for this clone. The rearrangement links TRBV5-1 to TRBJ2-7; 7 bases line up with TRBD2. Germline CDR1 reads SGHRS; CDR2 reads YFSETQ. The V segment lost 4 bases and the J segment 3 bases; nucleotides outside the gene matches: 13. The CDR3 covers 16 residues. In DNA form, the CDR3 reads TGCGCCAGCAGCGGGGGGGGACTCAACCCCGTCTACGAGCAGTACTTC. It specifies CASSGGGLNPVYEQYF.

With regard to this clone: One end of the junction varies from germline; a read error may be responsible. J is TRBJ2-5 and V is TRBV6-1; TRBD2 matches at 10 bases. This CDR3 spans 16 amino acids. Germline values: CDR1 MNHNS, CDR2 SASEGT. The CDR3 loop reads CASSAMSGRGAETKYF. The CDR3 DNA reads as TGTGCCAGCAGCGCTATGAGCGGGAGGGGGGCAGAGACCAAGTACTTC.

This clone has at least ten counts. The chain recombines TRBV6-6 with TRBJ2-1; D may be TRBD2 (5 bases). The germline CDR1 and CDR2 sequences are MNHNY and SVGAGI (reference sequence). The CDR3 sequence is 14 residues long. With 2 bases removed from V and 2 bases from J, the gap between germline ends came to 7 bases. CDR3 in amino acids: CASSYLGTYNEQFF. CDR3 DNA sequence: TGTGCCAGCAGTTACCTCGGGACCTACAATGAGCAGTTCTTC.